This TCR beta chain was observed in a study of beta chain features in type 1 diabetes. Staining for CD45RO/CCR7/CD25/CD127/CD95/CD27 allowed sorting of CD4+ naive, central memory, regulatory and stem cell-like memory cells. Whole-study results and caveats: Type 1 diabetes patients showed a moderate but significant shortening of TCRB CDR3s in all four CD4+ subsets.

Expressed TCRB transcripts were sequenced because the isolated RNA had all been reverse transcribed beforehand. The table came from immunoSEQ multiplex PCR; TCRdb's copy has only in-frame clones and leaves some out. The sample lists approximately 470,000 clones; about 29% were seen once. With regard to this clone: Its antigen remains unknown.

Sequencing input: naive CD4+ T cells from blood. The receptor was derived from a man aged 18 to 30 in good health.

CDR3 DNA sequence: TGTGCCTGGAGTGTTAGGGACAGGCCGACAGATACGCAGTATTTT. Protein: CAWSVRDRPTDTQYF. This chain uses TRBV30 with TRBJ2-3; 8 bases agree with TRBD1. The J segment lost 3 bases and the V segment lost 0 bases, leaving 5 bases of the junction unmatched. The CDR3 contains 15 residues. Germline V CDR1 and CDR2: GTSNPN, SVGIG (reference sequence).